Here is one TCR beta chain with its context. Clones were sequenced by immunoSEQ multiplex PCR, and TCRdb holds only the in-frame ones, with some missing. The sample lists approximately 150,000 clones, roughly 87% occurring once. This CDR3 comprises 19 residues. Germline V gene sequence: CDR1 SGHNT, CDR2 YYREEE (reference sequence). Trimming at V came to 3 bases and at J to 1 base, leaving 13 bases not matched to a gene. This specimen belongs to a study of blood T cell repertoires in COVID-19. This chain uses TRBV5-4 with TRBJ2-1; 10 nucleotides align to TRBD2. The TCR comes from a human donor in a cohort sampled during active COVID-19. The source material was peripheral blood. CDR3 residues: CASSSGWGSGRPSYNEQFF. CDR3 nucleotides: TGTGCCAGCAGCTCGGGTTGGGGTAGCGGGAGGCCTTCCTACAATGAGCAGTTCTTC.